Presented here are 15 T cell receptor beta chains from one specimen sequenced in a study of blood T cell repertoires in COVID-19. Only in-frame clones appear in the TCRdb table, and some are missing; sequencing was by immunoSEQ multiplex PCR. The sample holds about 69,000 clones, roughly 86% seen once. The sequenced sample was peripheral blood. These receptor sequences come from a man aged 35 to 55 with COVID-19, enrolled during active disease.

The rearrangement links TRBV19 to TRBJ2-1; 10 bases map to TRBD2. Germline lookup yields CDR1 LNHDA and CDR2 SQIVND (reference sequence). The CDR3 length is 16 residues. V was clipped by 1 base and J by 1 base; unmatched bases: 1. The CDR3 sequence is CASSIVAGGSYNEQFF. CDR3 nucleotide sequence: TGTGCCAGTAGTATAGTAGCGGGGGGTTCCTACAATGAGCAGTTCTTC. Full variable domain (remainder filled in from reference TRBV19 and TRBJ2-1): DGGITQSPKYLFRKEGQNVTLSCEQNLNHDAMYWYRQDPGQGLRLIYYSQIVNDFQKGDIAEGYSVSREKKESFPLTVTSAQKNPTAFYLCASSIVAGGSYNEQFFGPGTRLTVL.

The chain links TRBV7-9 to TRBJ2-2, with D maybe TRBD2 (7 bases). This CDR3 comprises 16 residues. Germline V CDR1 and CDR2: SEHNR, FQNEAQ (reference sequence). Deletions cut 4 bases from V and 7 bases from J, with 19 bases between. The CDR3 sequence is CASSSLVGGPDGELFF. The CDR3 DNA sequence: TGTGCCAGCAGCTCCTTGGTGGGGGGGCCGGACGGGGAGCTGTTTTTT.

A single count supports this clone. V gene TRBV4-2 combines with J gene TRBJ1-2; D is uncertain. CDR1 LGHNA and CDR2 YNFKEQ come from the germline V gene. Trimming left V 0 bases short and J 8 bases short, with 10 bases between. The CDR3 is made up of 13 amino acids. The CDR3 here is CASSQDAGRGYTF. CDR3 bases: TGTGCCAGCAGCCAAGATGCGGGCCGGGGCTACACCTTC.

V is TRBV13 and J is TRBJ2-1; D remains unclear. Germline CDR1 is PRHDT and CDR2 is FYEKMQ (reference sequence). V lost 3 bases and J lost 9, with 6 bases in between. This CDR3 comprises 11 residues. The CDR3 region is CASSFEIEQFF. CDR3 DNA sequence: TGTGCCAGCAGCTTTGAGATTGAGCAGTTCTTC.

The V and J genes are TRBV27 and TRBJ1-4; TRBD1 agrees at 8 bases. V lost 3 bases to trimming and J lost 8 bases; unmatched junction nucleotides: 5. The CDR3 has 14 residues. Germline values: CDR1 MNHEY, CDR2 SMNVEV (reference sequence). Written as DNA, the CDR3 is TGTGCCAGCAGTTTTGGGGACAGGCTGGAAAAACTGTTTTTT. It translates to CASSFGDRLEKLFF.

The gene calls are TRBV5-6 and TRBJ2-1; weak D call: TRBD2 (6 bases). Germline V CDR1 and CDR2: SGHDT, YYEEEE. This CDR3 spans 15 amino acids. The ends were cut back, 4 bases at V and 8 bases at J, with 19 bases in the middle. The CDR3 loop is CASSKGISSVDEQFF. In nucleotides, the CDR3 is TGTGCCAGCAGCAAGGGGATTTCTAGCGTCGATGAGCAGTTCTTC. The variable domain in full, completed from reference TRBV5-6 and TRBJ2-1, reads DAGVTQSPTHLIKTRGQQVTLRCSPKSGHDTVSWYQQALGQGPQFIFQYYEEEERQRGNFPDRFSGHQFPNYSSELNVNALLLGDSALYLCASSKGISSVDEQFFGPGTRLTVL.

The table lists this clone with a few counts. The chain links TRBV27 to TRBJ1-1; 11 nucleotides align to TRBD1. Germline assignment: CDR1 MNHEY and CDR2 SMNVEV (reference sequence). The length of the CDR3 is 15 residues. J gave up 6 bases and V 6 bases, and 9 bases lay outside the gene matches. The DNA of the CDR3 is TGTGCCAGCAGCCTGCTAGGACAGGGGGCGTCTGAAGCTTTCTTT. It encodes CASSLLGQGASEAFF.

The CDR3 here is CASSVKGQGGTQPQHF. CDR3 coding DNA: TGTGCCAGCAGCGTAAAGGGACAGGGAGGAACTCAGCCCCAGCATTTT. The rearrangement uses TRBV9 and TRBJ1-5, with 9 bases aligning to TRBD1. The CDR3 is made up of 16 amino acids. The germline V gene has CDR1 SGDLS and CDR2 YYNGEE. V dropped 1 base and J dropped 6; count of bases not matched to a gene: 8.

The sample holds one count of this clone. The rearrangement joins TRBV5-5 to TRBJ2-7, with TRBD1 matching over 8 bases. The CDR3 spans 16 residues. V gave up 5 bases and J gave up 3 bases; unmatched junction bases: 13. Looked up from germline, CDR1 is SGHKS and CDR2 is YYEKEE (reference sequence). CDR3 sequence (DNA): TGTGCCAGCAGAATAAACTACCAGGGGGCCAACTACGAGCAGTACTTC. It yields the protein CASRINYQGANYEQYF. Full variable domain (missing parts from reference TRBV5-5 and TRBJ2-7): DAGVTQSPTHLIKTRGQQVTLRCSPISGHKSVSWYQQVLGQGPQFIFQYYEKEERGRGNFPDRFSARQFPNYSSELNVNALLLGDSALYLCASRINYQGANYEQYFGPGTRLTVT.

The genes are TRBV7-9 and TRBJ2-1, with D hard to call. From germline, CDR1 is SEHNR and CDR2 FQNEAQ (reference sequence). V was trimmed by 0 bases and J by 6 bases, leaving 6 bases between them. The CDR3 has 13 residues. CDR3: CASSLAASNEQFF. DNA for the CDR3: TGTGCCAGCAGCTTAGCGGCCAGCAATGAGCAGTTCTTC.

The chain joins TRBV10-3 to TRBJ2-6, with D perhaps TRBD1 (5 bases). V lost 6 bases and J 0 bases, leaving 6 bases between the germline ends. The CDR3 sequence is 14 residues long. Germline values: CDR1 ENHRY, CDR2 SYGVKD. The CDR3 sequence: CAIRGDSGANVLTF. Here the CDR3 DNA reads TGTGCCATCAGAGGGGACTCTGGGGCCAACGTCCTGACTTTC.

This clone has just one count. The rearrangement uses TRBV2 and TRBJ2-1; a weak D match, TRBD1 (6 bases). V lost 6 bases, J lost 5 bases, and 17 bases lay in between. The length of the CDR3 is 15 residues. Germline CDR1 SNHLY, CDR2 FYNNEI. This CDR3 is CASRTQGLGNNEQFF. The CDR3, as DNA: TGTGCCAGCAGGACCCAGGGGCTCGGTAACAATGAGCAGTTCTTC. Together with reference TRBV2 and TRBJ2-1, the CDR3 gives the full variable domain: EPEVTQTPSHQVTQMGQEVILRCVPISNHLYFYWYRQILGQKVEFLVSFYNNEISEKSEIFDDQFSVERPDGSNFTLKIRSTKLEDSAMYFCASRTQGLGNNEQFFGPGTRLTVL.

This clone was seen just once. The chain has TRBV10-3 and TRBJ2-5; TRBD2 matches at 8 bases. Germline CDR1 ENHRY, CDR2 SYGVKD. The CDR3 length is 15 residues. J was trimmed by 4 bases and V by 6 bases; bases with no gene match: 10. The CDR3 DNA sequence: TGTGCCATCAGGGCCCCGGGACTAGTAGGAGAGACCCAGTACTTC. Encoded protein: CAIRAPGLVGETQYF.

The CDR3: CASSFSVNEQFF. CDR3 DNA sequence: TGTGCCAGCAGTTTTAGCGTCAATGAGCAGTTCTTC. This rearrangement joins TRBV7-9 to TRBJ2-1; weak D call: TRBD2 (5 bases). Deletions cut 6 bases from V and 6 bases from J, with 9 bases between. The CDR3 has 12 amino acids. Looked up from germline, CDR1 is SEHNR and CDR2 is FQNEAQ (reference sequence). The variable domain in full, with the rest retrieved from reference TRBV7-9 and TRBJ2-1, is DTGVSQNPRHKITKRGQNVTFRCDPISEHNRLYWYRQTLGQGPEFLTYFQNEAQLEKSRLLSDRFSAERPKGSFSTLEIQRTEQGDSAMYLCASSFSVNEQFFGPGTRLTVL.

Concerning this clone itself: The same CDR3 is also encoded by other DNA sequences in this sample. The chain couples TRBV5-1 to TRBJ2-1, with D uncertain. Per germline, CDR1 SGHRS and CDR2 YFSETQ. The CDR3 loop spans 15 amino acids. Trimming cost V 0 bases and J 0 bases, with 7 bases left between them. As DNA, the CDR3 is TGCGCCAGCAGCTTGGCCACCGGCTCCTACAATGAGCAGTTCTTC. Its protein product is CASSLATGSYNEQFF.